The 11 T cell receptor beta chains given below trace back to one sample, sequenced in a study of blood T cell repertoires in COVID-19. The assay was immunoSEQ multiplex PCR, and TCRdb's table has in-frame clones only and misses some. The sample contains 30,000 to 35,000 clones, roughly four fifths of which appear only once. Sequencing was carried out using peripheral blood. Every receptor here comes from a man between 50 and 59 years old with acute or convalescent COVID-19.

The V call is TRBV7-9, the J call TRBJ1-3, with 9 bases that match TRBD1. Germline V CDR1 and CDR2: SEHNR, FQNEAQ (reference sequence). J was trimmed by 0 bases and V by 6 bases; bases with no gene match: 9. The CDR3 runs to 17 residues. CDR3 sequence: CASRNRDRVSSGNTIYF. The DNA for the CDR3 is TGTGCCAGCAGGAACCGGGACAGGGTGAGCTCTGGAAACACCATATATTTT.

This clone was recorded once. V usage is TRBV2 and J usage is TRBJ1-2, with TRBD1 matching 12 bases. Trimming cost V 7 bases and J 4 bases; bases outside gene matches: 13. Looked up from germline, CDR1 is SNHLY and CDR2 is FYNNEI. The CDR3 contains 17 residues. The CDR3 DNA follows: TGTGCCAGCAAGTCCGCGGGGACAGGGGGCATGCCCTATGGCTACACCTTC. Translation: CASKSAGTGGMPYGYTF.

V and J are TRBV12-3 or TRBV12-4 and TRBJ1-6; D gene unclear. V lost 7 bases and J lost 7, with 11 bases in between. This CDR3 contains 13 residues. Written as DNA, the CDR3 is TGTGCCAGCACCCTAGGCCCGAATTCACCCCTCCACTTT. This gives the protein CASTLGPNSPLHF.

The J gene is TRBJ2-7, the V gene TRBV10-3; 8 nucleotides agree with TRBD2. The CDR3 spans 14 residues. Trimming took 4 bases from V and 2 from J; bases not matched to a gene: 4. In germline, CDR1 is ENHRY, CDR2 SYGVKD. The CDR3 here is CAISGGGNPYEQYF. CDR3 coding DNA: TGTGCCATCAGTGGCGGGGGGAACCCCTACGAGCAGTACTTC.

The chain combines TRBV6-5 with TRBJ2-7; 7 nucleotides line up with TRBD2. Per germline, CDR1 MNHEY and CDR2 SVGAGI. The CDR3 extends over 15 amino acids. V lost 6 bases and J lost 3; bases outside the gene matches: 11. The CDR3: CASSSGGGSLYEQYF. The CDR3 DNA reads as TGTGCCAGCAGCTCGGGAGGTGGCTCCCTCTACGAGCAGTACTTC.

The chain carries TRBV11-2 and TRBJ2-3; 11 bases are shared with TRBD1. The CDR3 sequence is 14 residues long. Trimming at V came to 6 bases and at J to 4 bases, leaving 3 bases not matched to a gene. The germline V gene has CDR1 SGHAT and CDR2 FQNNGV. CDR3 in amino acids: CASRWTGGADTQYF. CDR3 in DNA: TGTGCCAGCAGATGGACAGGGGGCGCAGATACGCAGTATTTT.

This clone was counted a single time. CDR3: CASRAPGQLSTNEKLFF. The CDR3 DNA reads TGTGCCAGCAGGGCACCGGGACAGCTTTCAACTAATGAAAAACTGTTTTTT. The gene calls are TRBV2 and TRBJ1-4, with 7 bases that match TRBD1. With 6 bases clipped from V and 0 bases from J, the junction kept 10 bases outside the gene matches. This CDR3 is built from 17 residues. Germline V gene lookup returns CDR1 SNHLY and CDR2 FYNNEI.

V gene TRBV19 combines with J gene TRBJ1-2; 12 bases are shared with TRBD1. This CDR3 contains 17 residues. Germline-derived CDR1 and CDR2 are LNHDA and SQIVND (reference sequence). Unmatched junction bases numbered 7, after V lost 5 bases and J lost 0 bases. The DNA for the CDR3 is TGTGCCAGTAGTCCCGGGACAGGGGGCACTGCTAACTATGGCTACACCTTC. Translation gives CASSPGTGGTANYGYTF.

The chain joins TRBV10-2 to TRBJ2-1; 8 nucleotides align to TRBD2. The V segment lost 2 bases and the J segment 11 bases; nucleotides outside the gene matches: 8. Germline V gene lookup returns CDR1 WSHSY and CDR2 SAAADI. The length of the CDR3 is 14 residues. In DNA form, the CDR3 reads TGCGCCAGCAGTGAGACGGTAGCGGGGTACCAGCAGTTCTTC. Translated: CASSETVAGYQQFF.

The chain carries TRBV10-1 and TRBJ2-2, with no clear D. In germline, CDR1 is WNHNN, CDR2 SYGVQD (reference sequence). This CDR3 contains 13 residues. With 8 bases removed from V and 6 bases from J, the gap between germline ends came to 13 bases. This CDR3 is CASRPSSAGELFF. The CDR3, as DNA: TGCGCCAGCCGCCCGAGTTCGGCCGGGGAGCTGTTTTTT.

The chain employs TRBV2 and TRBJ2-5; TRBD2 agrees at 8 bases. The CDR3 runs 14 residues. Germline V gene sequence: CDR1 SNHLY, CDR2 FYNNEI. The V segment lost 3 bases and the J segment 5 bases; nucleotides outside the gene matches: 5. CDR3 sequence: CASSERLAIETQYF. The CDR3 nucleotides read TGTGCCAGCAGTGAGAGACTAGCGATTGAGACCCAGTACTTC. The full variable domain, rest sourced from reference TRBV2 and TRBJ2-5, is EPEVTQTPSHQVTQMGQEVILRCVPISNHLYFYWYRQILGQKVEFLVSFYNNEISEKSEIFDDQFSVERPDGSNFTLKIRSTKLEDSAMYFCASSERLAIETQYFGPGTRLLVL.